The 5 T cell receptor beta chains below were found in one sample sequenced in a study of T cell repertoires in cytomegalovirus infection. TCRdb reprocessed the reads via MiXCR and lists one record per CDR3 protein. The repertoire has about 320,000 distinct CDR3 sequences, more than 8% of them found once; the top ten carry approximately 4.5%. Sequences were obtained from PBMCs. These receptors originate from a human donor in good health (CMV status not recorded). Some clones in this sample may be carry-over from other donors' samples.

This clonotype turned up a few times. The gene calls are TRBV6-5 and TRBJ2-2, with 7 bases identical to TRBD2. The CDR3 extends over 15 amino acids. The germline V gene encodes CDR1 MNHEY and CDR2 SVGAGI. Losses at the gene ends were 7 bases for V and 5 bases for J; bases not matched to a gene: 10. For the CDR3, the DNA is TGTGCCAGCACCTGGGGGAGGGTTTTGACCGGGGAGCTGTTTTTT. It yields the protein CASTWGRVLTGELFF.

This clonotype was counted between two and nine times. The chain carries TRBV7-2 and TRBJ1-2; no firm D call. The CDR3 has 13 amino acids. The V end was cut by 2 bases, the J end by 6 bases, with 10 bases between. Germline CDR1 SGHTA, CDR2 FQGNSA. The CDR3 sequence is CASSLTGRNGYTF. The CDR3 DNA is TGTGCCAGCAGCTTAACCGGGCGGAATGGCTACACCTTC.

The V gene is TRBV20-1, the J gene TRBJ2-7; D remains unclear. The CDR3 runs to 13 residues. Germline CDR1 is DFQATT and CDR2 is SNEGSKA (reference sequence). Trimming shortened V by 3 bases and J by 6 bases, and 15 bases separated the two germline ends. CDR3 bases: TGCAGTGCTAGTCCCGCCTCGGTAGCCGAGCAGTACTTC. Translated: CSASPASVAEQYF.

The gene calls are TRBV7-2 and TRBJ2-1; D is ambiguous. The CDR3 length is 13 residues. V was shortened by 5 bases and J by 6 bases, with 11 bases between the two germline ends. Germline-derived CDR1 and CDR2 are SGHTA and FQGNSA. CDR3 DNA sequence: TGTGCCAGCAGCCGTGACCAAGGCAATGAGCAGTTCTTC. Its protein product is CASSRDQGNEQFF.

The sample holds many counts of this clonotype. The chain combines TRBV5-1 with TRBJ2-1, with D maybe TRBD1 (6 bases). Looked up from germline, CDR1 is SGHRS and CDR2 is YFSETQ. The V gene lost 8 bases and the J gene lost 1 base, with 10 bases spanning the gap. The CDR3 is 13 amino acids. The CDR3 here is CASWDTSYNEQFF. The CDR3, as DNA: TGCGCCAGTTGGGACACTTCCTACAATGAGCAGTTCTTC.